This T cell receptor beta chain was sequenced during a study of blood T cell repertoires in COVID-19. Overall study context: The study drew acute and convalescent COVID-19 samples from the United States, Italy and Spain.

In the source study's methods: For nucleated cells, counts were estimated from reference gene primer amplification. The data were produced by immunoSEQ multiplex PCR, yet TCRdb's version contains in-frame clones alone and is incomplete. D and trimming were read from the DNA, whereas the V and J calls and clone size are those reported in that table. The sample lists 150,000 or so clones; about three quarters were seen once. Trimming shortened V by 0 bases and J by 4 bases, and 11 bases separated the two germline ends. CDR3 size: 15 residues. CDR1 LNHNV and CDR2 YYDKDF come from the germline V gene (reference sequence).

The rearrangement uses TRBV15 and TRBJ2-3, with a weak D call TRBD1 (5 bases). This receptor was identified in a man of 80 years or more with acute or convalescent COVID-19. Sequenced: peripheral blood. The CDR3 is CATSRDGLTADTQYF. In DNA, the CDR3 is TGTGCCACCAGCAGAGATGGCTTGACAGCAGATACGCAGTATTTT.